The clone carrying this TCR beta chain has just a few counts. In the original processing: Reference gene primer amplification gave nucleated cell count estimates. Measured with immunoSEQ multiplex PCR; TCRdb has only the in-frame clones, and not every one. V and J calls and clone size are given by that table; D and trimming were obtained from the DNA. The sample shows about 200,000 clones, about 86% of them seen only once. This entry comes from a study of blood T cell repertoires in COVID-19. Across the whole study: Spain, Italy and the United States supplied samples that represented acute and convalescent COVID-19. Sample material is recorded as cDNA or gDNA derived from T cells, B-cell-depleted T cells, or PBMCs.

Trimming took off 5 bases at V and 7 bases at J, with 12 bases between the two ends. CDR3 length: 11 amino acids. Looked up from germline, CDR1 is DFQATT and CDR2 is SNEGSKA (reference sequence). The chain is built from TRBV20-1 and TRBJ2-7; D remains ambiguous. The sequence derives from a man between 60 and 70 years old who had recovered from COVID-19. The sequenced sample consisted of peripheral blood. The CDR3 here is CSAPLAGEQYF. The CDR3, as DNA: TGCAGTGCTCCACTGGCCGGGGAGCAGTACTTC.